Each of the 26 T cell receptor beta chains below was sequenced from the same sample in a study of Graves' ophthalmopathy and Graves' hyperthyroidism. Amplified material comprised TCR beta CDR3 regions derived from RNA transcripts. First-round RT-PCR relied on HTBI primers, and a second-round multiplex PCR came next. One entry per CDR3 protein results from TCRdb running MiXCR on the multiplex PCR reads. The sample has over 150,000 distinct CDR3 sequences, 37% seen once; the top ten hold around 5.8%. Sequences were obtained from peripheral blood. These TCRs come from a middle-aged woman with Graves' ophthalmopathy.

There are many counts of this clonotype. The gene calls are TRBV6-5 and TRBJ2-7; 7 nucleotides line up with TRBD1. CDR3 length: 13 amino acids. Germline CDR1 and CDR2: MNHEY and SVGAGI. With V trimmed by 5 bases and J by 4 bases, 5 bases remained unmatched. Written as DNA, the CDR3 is TGTGCCAGCAGTCCCTCGACAGGGTACGAGCAGTACTTC. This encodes CASSPSTGYEQYF.

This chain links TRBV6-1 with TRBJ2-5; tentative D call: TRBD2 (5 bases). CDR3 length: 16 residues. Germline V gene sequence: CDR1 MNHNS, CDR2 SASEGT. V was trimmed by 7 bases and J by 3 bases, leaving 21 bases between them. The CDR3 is CASIPQWGADEETQYF. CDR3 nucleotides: TGTGCCAGCATACCCCAGTGGGGAGCGGACGAAGAGACCCAGTACTTC.

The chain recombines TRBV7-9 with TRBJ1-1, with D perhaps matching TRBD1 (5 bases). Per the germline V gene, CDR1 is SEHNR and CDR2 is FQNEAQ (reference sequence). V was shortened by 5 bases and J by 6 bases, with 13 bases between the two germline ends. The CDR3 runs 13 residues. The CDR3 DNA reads TGTGCCAGCAGCCTCACTCTAGGGGCTGAAGCTTTCTTT. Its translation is CASSLTLGAEAFF.

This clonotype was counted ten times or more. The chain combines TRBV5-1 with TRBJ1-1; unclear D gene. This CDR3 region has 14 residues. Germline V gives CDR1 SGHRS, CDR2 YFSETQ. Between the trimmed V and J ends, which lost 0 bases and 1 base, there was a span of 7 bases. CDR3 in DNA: TGCGCCAGCAGCTTGGCGGACGGGAACACTGAAGCTTTCTTT. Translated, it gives CASSLADGNTEAFF.

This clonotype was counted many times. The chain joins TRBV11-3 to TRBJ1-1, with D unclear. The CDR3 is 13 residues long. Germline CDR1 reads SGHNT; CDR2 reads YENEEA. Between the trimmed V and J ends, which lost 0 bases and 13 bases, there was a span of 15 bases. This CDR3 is CASSLDKVLGGFF. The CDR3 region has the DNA TGTGCCAGCAGCTTAGACAAGGTCCTTGGAGGTTTCTTT.

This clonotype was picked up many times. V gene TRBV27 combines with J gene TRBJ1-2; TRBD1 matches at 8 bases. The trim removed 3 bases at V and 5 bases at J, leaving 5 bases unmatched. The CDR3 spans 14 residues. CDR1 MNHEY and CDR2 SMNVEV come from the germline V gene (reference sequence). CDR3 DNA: TGTGCCAGCAGTTTTTCTGGACAGGGTTATGGCTACACCTTC. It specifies CASSFSGQGYGYTF.

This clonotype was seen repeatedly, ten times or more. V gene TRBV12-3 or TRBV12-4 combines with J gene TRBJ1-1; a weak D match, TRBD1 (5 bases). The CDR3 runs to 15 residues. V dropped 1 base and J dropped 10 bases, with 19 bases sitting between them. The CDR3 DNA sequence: TGTGCCAGCAGTTTAGTAGCCCGACTCAGGGCGGGAGCTTTCTTT. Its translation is CASSLVARLRAGAFF.

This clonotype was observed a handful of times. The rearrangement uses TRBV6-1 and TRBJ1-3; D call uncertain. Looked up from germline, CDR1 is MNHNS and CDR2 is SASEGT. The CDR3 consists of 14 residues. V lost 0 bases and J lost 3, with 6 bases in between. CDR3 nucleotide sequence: TGTGCCAGCAGTGAAGCCCAGTTTGGAAACACCATATATTTT. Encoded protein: CASSEAQFGNTIYF.

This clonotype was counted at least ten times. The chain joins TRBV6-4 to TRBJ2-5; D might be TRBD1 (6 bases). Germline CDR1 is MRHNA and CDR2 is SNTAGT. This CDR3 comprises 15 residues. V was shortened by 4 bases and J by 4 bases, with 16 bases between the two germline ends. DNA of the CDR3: TGTGCCAGCAGTGCCTCTTCCGGACAGTCAGAGACCCAGTACTTC. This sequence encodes CASSASSGQSETQYF.

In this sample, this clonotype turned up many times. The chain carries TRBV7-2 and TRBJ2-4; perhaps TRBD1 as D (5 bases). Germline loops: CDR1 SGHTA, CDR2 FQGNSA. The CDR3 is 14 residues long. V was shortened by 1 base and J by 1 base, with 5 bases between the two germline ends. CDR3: CASSLGQAKNIQYF. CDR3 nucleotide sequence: TGTGCCAGCAGCTTAGGACAGGCCAAAAACATTCAGTACTTC.

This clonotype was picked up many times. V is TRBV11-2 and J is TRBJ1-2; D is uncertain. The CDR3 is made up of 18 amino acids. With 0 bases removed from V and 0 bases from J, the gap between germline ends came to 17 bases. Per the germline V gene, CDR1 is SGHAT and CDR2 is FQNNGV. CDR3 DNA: TGTGCCAGCAGCTTAGAGGCGTCGCCAGGAAATCCTAACTATGGCTACACCTTC. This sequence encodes CASSLEASPGNPNYGYTF. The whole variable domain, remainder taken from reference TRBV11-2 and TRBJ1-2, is EAGVAQSPRYKIIEKRQSVAFWCNPISGHATLYWYQQILGQGPKLLIQFQNNGVVDDSQLPKDRFSAERLKGVDSTLKIQPAKLEDSAVYLCASSLEASPGNPNYGYTFGSGTRLTVV.

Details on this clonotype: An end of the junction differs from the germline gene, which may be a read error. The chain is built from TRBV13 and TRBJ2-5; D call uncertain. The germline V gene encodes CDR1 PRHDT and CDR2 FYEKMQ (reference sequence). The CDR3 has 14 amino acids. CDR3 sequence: CASSLGGVTKTQYF. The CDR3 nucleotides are TGCGCCAGCAGCTTAGGTGGGGTGACGAAGACCCAGTACTTC. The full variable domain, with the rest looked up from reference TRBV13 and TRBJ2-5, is AAGVIQSPRHLIKEKRETATLKCYPIPRHDTVYWYQQGPGQDPQFLISFYEKMQSDKGSIPDRFSAQQFSDYHSELNMSSLELGDSALYFCASSLGGVTKTQYFGPGTRLLVL.

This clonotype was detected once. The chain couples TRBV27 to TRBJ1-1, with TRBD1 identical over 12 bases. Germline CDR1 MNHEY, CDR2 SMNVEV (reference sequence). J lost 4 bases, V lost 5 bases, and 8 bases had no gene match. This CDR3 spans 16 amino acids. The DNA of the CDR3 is TGTGCCAGCAGTGGTGGGACAGGGGGCTTGGGCACTGAAGCTTTCTTT. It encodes CASSGGTGGLGTEAFF.

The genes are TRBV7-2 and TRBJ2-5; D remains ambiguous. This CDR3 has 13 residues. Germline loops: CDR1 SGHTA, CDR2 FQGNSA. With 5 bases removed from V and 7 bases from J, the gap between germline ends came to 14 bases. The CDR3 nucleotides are TGTGCCAGCAGCCCTGTTCAGATAGGGACCCAGTACTTC. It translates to CASSPVQIGTQYF.

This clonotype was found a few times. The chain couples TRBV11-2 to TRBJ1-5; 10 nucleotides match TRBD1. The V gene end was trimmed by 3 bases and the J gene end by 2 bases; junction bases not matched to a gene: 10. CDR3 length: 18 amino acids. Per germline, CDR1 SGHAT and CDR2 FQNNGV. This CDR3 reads CASSLGQGPPRGNQPQHF. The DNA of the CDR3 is TGTGCCAGCAGCTTGGGACAGGGGCCTCCCCGTGGCAATCAGCCCCAGCATTTT.

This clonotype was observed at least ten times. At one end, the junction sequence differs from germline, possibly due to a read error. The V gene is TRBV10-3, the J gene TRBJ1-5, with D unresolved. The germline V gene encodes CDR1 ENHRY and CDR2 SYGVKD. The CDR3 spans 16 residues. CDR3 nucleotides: TGTGCCAGCAGTGAGTCGTCGGGGTTTAGCAATCAGCCCCAGCATTTT. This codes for CASSESSGFSNQPQHF.

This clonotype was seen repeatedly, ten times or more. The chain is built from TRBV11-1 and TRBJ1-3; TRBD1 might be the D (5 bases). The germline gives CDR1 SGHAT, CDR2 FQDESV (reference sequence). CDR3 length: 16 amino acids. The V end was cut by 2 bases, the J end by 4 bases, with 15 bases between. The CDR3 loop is CASSLSLGPDGNTIYF. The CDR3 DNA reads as TGTGCCAGCAGCTTATCGTTGGGGCCGGACGGAAACACCATATATTTT.

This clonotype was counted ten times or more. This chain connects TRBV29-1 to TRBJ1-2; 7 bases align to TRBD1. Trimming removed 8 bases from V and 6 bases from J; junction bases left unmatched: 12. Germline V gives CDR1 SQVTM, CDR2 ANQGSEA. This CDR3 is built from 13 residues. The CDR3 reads CSSAHRGADGYTF. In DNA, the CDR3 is TGCAGCTCGGCCCACAGGGGAGCGGATGGCTACACCTTC. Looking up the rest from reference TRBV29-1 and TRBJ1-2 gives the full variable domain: SAVISQKPSRDICQRGTSLTIQCQVDSQVTMMFWYRQQPGQSLTLIATANQGSEATYESGFVIDKFPISRPNLTFSTLTVSNMSPEDSSIYLCSSAHRGADGYTFGSGTRLTVV.

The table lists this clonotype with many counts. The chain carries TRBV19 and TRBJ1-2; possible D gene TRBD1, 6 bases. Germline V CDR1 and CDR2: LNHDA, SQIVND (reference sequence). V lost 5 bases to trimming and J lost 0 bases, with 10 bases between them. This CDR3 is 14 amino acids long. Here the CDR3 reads CASSPGHTNYGYTF. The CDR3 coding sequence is TGTGCCAGTAGTCCGGGACACACTAACTATGGCTACACCTTC. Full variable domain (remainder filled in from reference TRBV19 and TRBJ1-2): DGGITQSPKYLFRKEGQNVTLSCEQNLNHDAMYWYRQDPGQGLRLIYYSQIVNDFQKGDIAEGYSVSREKKESFPLTVTSAQKNPTAFYLCASSPGHTNYGYTFGSGTRLTVV.

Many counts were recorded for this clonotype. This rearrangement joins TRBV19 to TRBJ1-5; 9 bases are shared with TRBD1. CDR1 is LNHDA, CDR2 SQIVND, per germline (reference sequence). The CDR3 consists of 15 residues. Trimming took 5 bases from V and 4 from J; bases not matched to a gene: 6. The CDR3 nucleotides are TGTGCCAGTAGTGTAACCGGGACAGGGAATCAGCCCCAGCATTTT. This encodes CASSVTGTGNQPQHF.

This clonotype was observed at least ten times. The CDR3 coding sequence is TGTGCCAGCAGTCGGGACAGGGGGACGGAGACCCAGTACTTC. As protein: CASSRDRGTETQYF. The genes are TRBV6-5 and TRBJ2-5, with TRBD1 matching 11 bases. This CDR3 is 14 amino acids long. Trimming took 5 bases from V and 5 from J; bases not matched to a gene: 4. The germline V gene has CDR1 MNHEY and CDR2 SVGAGI.

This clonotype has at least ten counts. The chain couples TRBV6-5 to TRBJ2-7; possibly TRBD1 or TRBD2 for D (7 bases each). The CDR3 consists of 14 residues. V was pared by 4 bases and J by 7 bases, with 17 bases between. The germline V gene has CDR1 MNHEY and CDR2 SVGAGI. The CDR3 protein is CASSSQGGPLEQYF. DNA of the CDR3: TGTGCCAGCAGTTCCCAGGGGGGGCCGCTGGAGCAGTACTTC.

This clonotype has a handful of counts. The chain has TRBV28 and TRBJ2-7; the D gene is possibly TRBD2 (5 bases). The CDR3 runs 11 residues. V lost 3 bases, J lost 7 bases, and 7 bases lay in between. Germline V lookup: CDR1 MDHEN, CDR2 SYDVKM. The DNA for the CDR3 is TGTGCCAGCAGTTTTTGGGAGGAGCAGTACTTC. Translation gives CASSFWEEQYF.

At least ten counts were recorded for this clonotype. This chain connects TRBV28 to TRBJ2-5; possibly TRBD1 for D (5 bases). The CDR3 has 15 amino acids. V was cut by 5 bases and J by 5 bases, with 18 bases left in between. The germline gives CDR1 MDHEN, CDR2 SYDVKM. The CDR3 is CASSKGLGGQETQYF. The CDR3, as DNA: TGTGCCAGCAGTAAGGGGCTAGGTGGGCAGGAGACCCAGTACTTC.

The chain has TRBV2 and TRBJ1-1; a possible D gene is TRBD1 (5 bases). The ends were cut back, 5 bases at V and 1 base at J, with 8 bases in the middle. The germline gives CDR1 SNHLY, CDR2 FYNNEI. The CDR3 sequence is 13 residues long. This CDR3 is CASSPGTNTEAFF. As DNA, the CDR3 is TGTGCCAGCAGTCCAGGGACGAACACTGAAGCTTTCTTT.

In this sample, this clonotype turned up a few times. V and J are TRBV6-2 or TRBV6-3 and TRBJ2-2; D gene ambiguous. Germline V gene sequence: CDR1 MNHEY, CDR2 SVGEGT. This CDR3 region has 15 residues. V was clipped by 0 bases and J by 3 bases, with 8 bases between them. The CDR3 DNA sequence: TGTGCCAGCAGTTACTCGAATCCAGACACCGGGGAGCTGTTTTTT. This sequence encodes CASSYSNPDTGELFF.